This T cell receptor (beta chain) was identified in a study of cytomegalovirus exposure and HLA in healthy donors. Study conclusions and caveats: Earlier analysis yielded a pattern in which most TCR beta V segments were productive about 90% or about 30% of the time.

This clone was counted between two and nine times. Antigen unknown. The length of the CDR3 is 14 residues. Trimming took 0 bases from V and 7 from J, leaving 11 bases between them. CDR1 is SGHNT, CDR2 YYREEE, per germline (reference sequence). Primers: 60 Vbeta forward and 13 Jbeta reverse. The data were produced by immunoSEQ multiplex PCR, yet TCRdb's version contains in-frame clones alone and is incomplete. Of roughly 80,000 clones in the sample, around 60% were seen once. The source material was PBMCs. The clonotype originates from a man aged 30-40 years in good health and CMV-seropositive. This rearrangement joins TRBV5-4 to TRBJ2-1, with D perhaps TRBD2 (5 bases). Here the CDR3 reads CASSLGLAENEQFF. CDR3 coding DNA: TGTGCCAGCAGCTTGGGGCTAGCAGAAAATGAGCAGTTCTTC.